Below are 13 T cell receptor beta chains sequenced from a single sample in a study of shared clonotypes between healthy human individuals. Only CD45RO-negative cells positively selected for CCR7 counted as naive CD8 cells, so terminally differentiated effector memory CD45RA+ cells were excluded. Profiling relied on immunoSEQ multiplex PCR, and the TCRdb table lists in-frame clones only, not all of them. The sample gives 800,000 to 950,000 clones, about 96% of which show up once; under 0.3% is in the top ten. The sample consisted of naive CD8+ T cells sorted from blood. The source is a man aged 25-45 years in good health.

With respect to this clone: The same CDR3 arises from other DNA sequences in this sample as well. J is TRBJ1-1 and V is TRBV27, with no clear D. Germline V gene data show CDR1 as MNHEY and CDR2 as SMNVEV (reference sequence). Trimming stripped 2 bases from V and 1 base from J, with 5 bases between. This CDR3 has 13 residues. This CDR3 is CASSLTGNTEAFF. The CDR3 nucleotides read TGTGCCAGCAGTTTAACCGGGAACACTGAAGCTTTCTTT.

Here the CDR3 DNA reads TGCGCCAGCAGCCAAGGCCCAGGGGTGGACTATGGCTACACCTTC. This sequence encodes CASSQGPGVDYGYTF. The chain recombines TRBV4-1 with TRBJ1-2, with D possibly being TRBD1 (6 bases). Germline V gives CDR1 MGHRA, CDR2 YSYEKL. V lost 1 base and J lost 3, with 12 bases in between. The CDR3 runs 15 residues.

This clone was seen just once. The rearrangement joins TRBV19 to TRBJ1-2; D remains unclear. Trimming removed 6 bases at V and 0 bases at J, with 8 bases between. The germline V gene encodes CDR1 LNHDA and CDR2 SQIVND (reference sequence). This CDR3 region has 13 residues. The CDR3 bases are TGTGCCAGTAGCGTTGCGTCTAACTATGGCTACACCTTC. Its protein product is CASSVASNYGYTF.

The genes are TRBV30 and TRBJ2-3; D gene unclear. The V end was cut by 6 bases, the J end by 1 base, with 20 bases between. Germline V CDR1 and CDR2: GTSNPN, SVGIG (reference sequence). This CDR3 has 16 residues. The CDR3 loop reads CACGAFYDARTDTQYF. CDR3 in DNA: TGTGCCTGCGGAGCCTTCTATGACGCCCGCACAGATACGCAGTATTTT.

The chain couples TRBV27 to TRBJ1-2; D gene ambiguous. The germline V and J ends were trimmed by 3 bases and 6 bases, with 14 bases remaining between them. Germline V gene sequence: CDR1 MNHEY, CDR2 SMNVEV (reference sequence). CDR3 length: 14 amino acids. The CDR3 DNA follows: TGTGCCAGCAGTTTTGCCGGCGTTGGGGATGGCTACACCTTC. It specifies CASSFAGVGDGYTF.

The rearrangement joins TRBV5-1 to TRBJ2-3; 7 bases fit TRBD1. Germline V CDR1 and CDR2: SGHRS, YFSETQ. The junction had 19 bases not matched to a gene; V was cut back by 4 bases and J by 5 bases. This CDR3 contains 18 residues. The CDR3 here is CASSHYPGDSSLRDTQYF. As DNA, the CDR3 is TGCGCCAGCAGCCATTACCCAGGGGACAGCTCTCTGAGAGATACGCAGTATTTT.

This sequence joins TRBV10-1 and TRBJ2-7; 7 bases line up with TRBD2. The CDR3 covers 13 residues. From germline, CDR1 is WNHNN and CDR2 SYGVQD (reference sequence). The V gene end was trimmed by 5 bases and the J gene end by 2 bases; junction bases not matched to a gene: 3. CDR3 in amino acids: CASSTGLAYEQYF. CDR3 in DNA: TGCGCCAGCAGTACTGGACTAGCCTACGAGCAGTACTTC.

This sequence joins TRBV9 and TRBJ2-1; D tentatively fits TRBD1 or TRBD2 (5 bases each). This CDR3 has 15 amino acids. The V gene lost 0 bases and the J gene lost 2 bases, with 9 bases spanning the gap. Germline CDR1 is SGDLS and CDR2 is YYNGEE. This CDR3 is CASSVDGAPYNEQFF. The CDR3 DNA follows: TGTGCCAGCAGCGTAGACGGGGCCCCCTACAATGAGCAGTTCTTC.

The CDR3 is CASSLLSSSYGYTF. Here the CDR3 DNA reads TGCGCCAGCAGCTTATTAAGCTCATCCTATGGCTACACCTTC. This sequence joins TRBV5-1 and TRBJ1-2; no clear D gene. The V and J ends lost 2 bases and 4 bases respectively, with 12 bases between them. The CDR3 is made up of 14 amino acids. CDR1 and CDR2 from the germline V gene are SGHRS and YFSETQ.

The genes are TRBV5-6 and TRBJ2-1; possible D gene TRBD1, 5 bases. Trimming left V 4 bases short and J 2 bases short, with 16 bases between. The CDR3 has 16 amino acids. CDR1 is SGHDT and CDR2 is YYEEEE in the germline V gene. The chain's CDR3 is CASSQTAPLTYNEQFF. The CDR3 DNA reads as TGTGCCAGCAGCCAGACAGCTCCACTTACCTACAATGAGCAGTTCTTC.

The V gene is TRBV7-9, the J gene TRBJ2-3, with D perhaps matching TRBD2 (6 bases). Germline CDR1 SEHNR, CDR2 FQNEAQ (reference sequence). Trimming took 7 bases from V and 3 from J, leaving 23 bases between them. The CDR3 runs to 17 residues. This CDR3 reads CASTPGSRAGTTDTQYF. The CDR3, as DNA: TGTGCCAGCACCCCCGGTTCCCGAGCGGGTACTACAGATACGCAGTATTTT. Looking up the rest from reference TRBV7-9 and TRBJ2-3 gives the full variable domain: DTGVSQNPRHKITKRGQNVTFRCDPISEHNRLYWYRQTLGQGPEFLTYFQNEAQLEKSRLLSDRFSAERPKGSFSTLEIQRTEQGDSAMYLCASTPGSRAGTTDTQYFGPGTRLTVL.

The V gene is TRBV7-9, the J gene TRBJ2-2; 7 bases are a match to TRBD1. Germline V gene sequence: CDR1 SEHNR, CDR2 FQNEAQ (reference sequence). Trimming at V came to 1 base and at J to 6 bases, leaving 2 bases not matched to a gene. The CDR3 is 14 amino acids. CDR3 nucleotide sequence: TGTGCCAGCAGCTTAGAAGGGGGCGCCGGGGAGCTGTTTTTT. Its protein product is CASSLEGGAGELFF. The variable domain in full, with the rest retrieved from reference TRBV7-9 and TRBJ2-2, is DTGVSQNPRHKITKRGQNVTFRCDPISEHNRLYWYRQTLGQGPEFLTYFQNEAQLEKSRLLSDRFSAERPKGSFSTLEIQRTEQGDSAMYLCASSLEGGAGELFFGEGSRLTVL.

The chain links TRBV6-5 to TRBJ2-1; D unclear. With 0 bases removed from V and 15 bases from J, the gap between germline ends came to 12 bases. Looked up from germline, CDR1 is MNHEY and CDR2 is SVGAGI. The CDR3 is 12 residues long. CDR3: CASSYSPEGLFF. The CDR3 DNA follows: TGTGCCAGCAGTTACTCTCCAGAAGGTCTGTTCTTC.